The next 23 T cell receptor beta chains were all read from a single sample in a study of cytomegalovirus exposure and HLA in healthy donors. The PCR had 60 Vbeta and 13 Jbeta primers. Sequencing was performed with immunoSEQ multiplex PCR; in TCRdb, only in-frame clones are kept and a portion is missing. The sample records around 100,000 clones, roughly 78% being singletons. The sequenced material came from PBMCs. These receptors were taken from a man aged 30 to 45 in good health and CMV-seronegative.

This chain joins TRBV6-6 and TRBJ2-5, with D possibly TRBD2 on 5 matching bases. The CDR3 is 15 residues long. V was trimmed by 5 bases and J by 2 bases, leaving 15 bases between them. Per germline, CDR1 MNHNY and CDR2 SVGAGI (reference sequence). CDR3 DNA: TGTGCCAGCAGTGGTACCTTCGGGAAGCAAGAGACCCAGTACTTC. As protein: CASSGTFGKQETQYF.

This sequence joins TRBV28 and TRBJ1-3; 9 nucleotides line up with TRBD1. The ends lost 3 bases at V and 2 bases at J; junction bases unmatched: 2. Per germline, CDR1 MDHEN and CDR2 SYDVKM. The CDR3 spans 15 residues. This CDR3 is CASSFRTGAGNTIYF. The CDR3 region has the DNA TGTGCCAGCAGTTTTCGGACAGGGGCTGGAAACACCATATATTTT.

The chain uses TRBV30 and TRBJ1-2, with unresolved D. Germline V gives CDR1 GTSNPN, CDR2 SVGIG (reference sequence). The CDR3 is 14 amino acids. V was cut by 4 bases and J by 1 base, with 13 bases left in between. DNA of the CDR3: TGTGCCTGGACCCTCAGAACATTTAACTATGGCTACACCTTC. The encoded protein is CAWTLRTFNYGYTF.

This sequence joins TRBV5-4 and TRBJ2-3, with 11 bases lining up with TRBD2. J lost 2 bases, V lost 4 bases, and 6 bases had no gene match. The CDR3 is 16 residues long. CDR1 and CDR2 from the germline V gene are SGHNT and YYREEE (reference sequence). CDR3 region: CASSTRLAGSTDTQYF. The CDR3 DNA follows: TGTGCCAGCAGCACGCGACTAGCGGGATCCACAGATACGCAGTATTTT.

V is TRBV5-1 and J is TRBJ1-4; D is perhaps TRBD1 (6 bases). The CDR3 covers 15 residues. CDR1 SGHRS and CDR2 YFSETQ come from the germline V gene. V was clipped by 4 bases and J by 5 bases, with 15 bases between them. The CDR3 is CASSPQGQTNEKLFF. DNA for the CDR3: TGCGCCAGCAGCCCGCAAGGACAGACGAATGAAAAACTGTTTTTT.

This chain uses TRBV7-4 with TRBJ2-7; D possibly corresponds to TRBD2 (6 bases). This CDR3 has 14 amino acids. Deletions cut 5 bases from V and 1 base from J, with 12 bases between. CDR1 is SGHVT, CDR2 SQSDAQ, per germline. The CDR3 DNA reads TGTGCCAGCAGCCCACTACTAGCTTCCTACGAGCAGTACTTC. It encodes CASSPLLASYEQYF.

V and J are TRBV29-1 and TRBJ1-2; 8 bases are shared with TRBD1. The CDR3 loop spans 13 amino acids. Trimming removed 3 bases from V and 4 bases from J; junction bases left unmatched: 4. Germline V CDR1 and CDR2: SQVTM, ANQGSEA. The CDR3, as DNA: TGCAGCGTTGATTTAGGGACAGGCTATGGCTACACCTTC. This gives the protein CSVDLGTGYGYTF.

The chain joins TRBV27 to TRBJ1-2; 9 bases fit TRBD1. This CDR3 region has 14 residues. The germline V gene has CDR1 MNHEY and CDR2 SMNVEV (reference sequence). With V trimmed by 6 bases and J by 4 bases, 6 bases remained unmatched. The CDR3 here is CASRQGALLYGYTF. CDR3 DNA: TGTGCCAGCAGACAGGGGGCCCTACTCTATGGCTACACCTTC.

The chain links TRBV10-2 to TRBJ2-2; 7 bases match TRBD1. Germline-derived CDR1 and CDR2 are WSHSY and SAAADI. CDR3 size: 15 residues. V shed 6 bases, J shed 4 bases, and the junction held 8 bases outside the gene matches. DNA for the CDR3: TGCGCCAGCAGGCAGGCCGGGACAGCCACCGGGGAGCTGTTTTTT. Protein: CASRQAGTATGELFF.

The CDR3 coding sequence is TGTGCCAGCAGCCAGGGACAGATGCGAGGCTACACCTTC. Translating gives CASSQGQMRGYTF. The chain joins TRBV5-6 to TRBJ1-2; TRBD1 aligns across 7 bases. The CDR3 loop spans 13 amino acids. Germline loops: CDR1 SGHDT, CDR2 YYEEEE. J gave up 8 bases and V 4 bases, and 8 bases lay outside the gene matches.

This clone was counted only a few times. Other nucleotide sequences in the sample specify the same CDR3. This chain joins TRBV6-1 and TRBJ1-5; D gene unclear. The length of the CDR3 is 15 residues. V lost 0 bases and J lost 4, with 10 bases in between. Germline V lookup: CDR1 MNHNS, CDR2 SASEGT. CDR3 nucleotide sequence: TGTGCCAGCAGTGAAGCGGGAGGCGTTAATCAGCCCCAGCATTTT. Translating gives CASSEAGGVNQPQHF.

CDR3 sequence reads: CASSSTGENTGELFF. Written as DNA, the CDR3 is TGTGCCAGCAGCTCGACAGGGGAAAACACCGGGGAGCTGTTTTTT. V is TRBV7-9 and J is TRBJ2-2, with 8 bases lining up with TRBD1. The CDR3 is made up of 15 amino acids. Germline V gene data show CDR1 as SEHNR and CDR2 as FQNEAQ (reference sequence). J lost 2 bases, V lost 4 bases, and 3 bases had no gene match. The variable domain in full, with the rest retrieved from reference TRBV7-9 and TRBJ2-2, is DTGVSQNPRHKITKRGQNVTFRCDPISEHNRLYWYRQTLGQGPEFLTYFQNEAQLEKSRLLSDRFSAERPKGSFSTLEIQRTEQGDSAMYLCASSSTGENTGELFFGEGSRLTVL.

The V gene is TRBV6-1, the J gene TRBJ1-4, with 9 bases fitting TRBD1. The germline CDR1 and CDR2 sequences are MNHNS and SASEGT. The CDR3 extends over 15 amino acids. Trimming took 5 bases from V and 11 from J; bases not matched to a gene: 12. CDR3 in amino acids: CASSFSTGTGYKLFF. The CDR3 DNA reads TGTGCCAGCAGTTTTTCGACCGGGACAGGGTACAAACTGTTTTTT.

This clone was detected once. The chain couples TRBV10-3 to TRBJ1-3; TRBD1 aligns across 7 bases. The CDR3 runs to 17 residues. The germline CDR1 and CDR2 sequences are ENHRY and SYGVKD. The trim removed 4 bases at V and 0 bases at J, leaving 9 bases unmatched. The CDR3 nucleotides are TGTGCCATCAGTGCAGCCTCAGGGACAGTCTCTGGAAACACCATATATTTT. It is translated as CAISAASGTVSGNTIYF.

The CDR3 loop is CSVGRDDGYTF. For the CDR3, the DNA is TGCAGCGTCGGGAGGGACGATGGCTACACCTTC. The V call is TRBV29-1, the J call TRBJ1-2; possibly TRBD1 for D (5 bases). Germline values: CDR1 SQVTM, CDR2 ANQGSEA. There are 11 residues in the CDR3. V lost 6 bases and J lost 6, with 11 bases in between.

This clone was recorded only once. The rearrangement joins TRBV15 to TRBJ2-5; 8 bases align to TRBD2. Near its end, the DNA agrees better with TRBJ2-7, so the J call may be wrong. This CDR3 has 14 residues. Germline V CDR1 and CDR2: LNHNV, YYDKDF (reference sequence). The CDR3 DNA reads as TGTGCCACCAGCAGAGACCGGGGGGGCTACGAGCAGTACTTC. Protein product: CATSRDRGGYEQYF.

The V gene is TRBV19, the J gene TRBJ2-4, with a weak D call TRBD1 (6 bases). Looked up from germline, CDR1 is LNHDA and CDR2 is SQIVND (reference sequence). V was cut by 4 bases and J by 7 bases, with 20 bases left in between. There are 16 residues in the CDR3. The CDR3 here is CASSTLQGASGNIQYF. CDR3 nucleotides: TGTGCCAGTAGTACATTACAGGGAGCCTCCGGGAACATTCAGTACTTC.

The chain couples TRBV11-2 to TRBJ1-1; 10 bases are shared with TRBD1. V lost 5 bases and J lost 5; bases outside the gene matches: 5. The CDR3 runs to 14 residues. Germline lookup yields CDR1 SGHAT and CDR2 FQNNGV. CDR3 residues: CASSRGTGATEAFF. DNA for the CDR3: TGTGCCAGCAGCCGCGGGACAGGGGCGACTGAAGCTTTCTTT.

The chain is built from TRBV4-1 and TRBJ2-7; tentative D call: TRBD1 (6 bases). Trimming left V 4 bases short and J 1 base short, with 14 bases between. This CDR3 comprises 15 residues. CDR1 and CDR2 from the germline V gene are MGHRA and YSYEKL. DNA of the CDR3: TGCGCCAGCAGCCCACTCCCCCAGGGGTCCTACGAGCAGTACTTC. It translates to CASSPLPQGSYEQYF.

The chain carries TRBV5-8 and TRBJ1-5; D possibly corresponds to TRBD1 (6 bases). This CDR3 contains 16 residues. Per the germline V gene, CDR1 is SGHTS and CDR2 is YDEGEE. V was pared by 4 bases and J by 0 bases, with 14 bases between. CDR3 region: CASSADTGYSNQPQHF. The CDR3 DNA reads as TGTGCCAGCAGCGCGGATACAGGGTATAGCAATCAGCCCCAGCATTTT.

The gene calls are TRBV6-6 and TRBJ2-2, with 11 bases lining up with TRBD1. The CDR3 is 16 residues long. V lost 8 bases, J lost 3 bases, and 8 bases stayed unmatched. Germline-derived CDR1 and CDR2 are MNHNY and SVGAGI (reference sequence). CDR3 protein: CASLPRDRGDTGELFF. CDR3 in DNA: TGTGCCAGCCTCCCTAGGGACAGGGGGGACACCGGGGAGCTGTTTTTT.

The rearrangement links TRBV6-1 to TRBJ1-1; D remains unclear. The CDR3 spans 14 residues. With 4 bases removed from V and 1 base from J, the gap between germline ends came to 10 bases. CDR1 MNHNS and CDR2 SASEGT come from the germline V gene. CDR3 sequence reads: CASSAGVGNTEAFF. CDR3 nucleotides: TGTGCCAGCAGTGCCGGGGTGGGGAACACTGAAGCTTTCTTT.

V usage is TRBV2 and J usage is TRBJ1-5; D is perhaps TRBD1 (6 bases). Trimming took 8 bases from V and 7 from J, leaving 18 bases between them. The CDR3 has 14 amino acids. Germline CDR1 and CDR2: SNHLY and FYNNEI. The CDR3 bases are TGTGCCAGCCAGCCCCGAGGGGGTCCCCAGCCCCAGCATTTT. Its translation: CASQPRGGPQPQHF.